This TCR beta chain was identified in a study of blood T cell repertoires in COVID-19. Study background: Samples of COVID-19 (acute and convalescent) were obtained from the United States, Italy and Spain. Sources were T cells, B-cell-depleted T cells, or PBMCs; the material itself was cDNA or gDNA.

In the study's own analysis: Cell counts per sample came from amplifying reference gene primers. The protocol was immunoSEQ multiplex PCR, while the TCRdb copy is restricted to in-frame clones and leaves out a portion. The D gene and trimming were derived from the DNA, and the V and J assignments and clone size from that table. This table has 350,000 to 450,000 clones, 75% to 90% appearing once. The V gene end was trimmed by 3 bases and the J gene end by 4 bases; junction bases not matched to a gene: 15. Germline lookup yields CDR1 KGHSH and CDR2 LQKENI. The CDR3 is 18 amino acids. The origin of this receptor is a woman aged 18-35 years with acute or convalescent COVID-19. This chain uses TRBV18 with TRBJ1-1; 9 bases fit TRBD1. Material for sequencing was peripheral blood. CDR3 protein: CASSPQAGATGGGTEAFF. The CDR3 region has the DNA TGTGCCAGCTCACCTCAGGCGGGAGCGACAGGGGGGGGCACTGAAGCTTTCTTT.